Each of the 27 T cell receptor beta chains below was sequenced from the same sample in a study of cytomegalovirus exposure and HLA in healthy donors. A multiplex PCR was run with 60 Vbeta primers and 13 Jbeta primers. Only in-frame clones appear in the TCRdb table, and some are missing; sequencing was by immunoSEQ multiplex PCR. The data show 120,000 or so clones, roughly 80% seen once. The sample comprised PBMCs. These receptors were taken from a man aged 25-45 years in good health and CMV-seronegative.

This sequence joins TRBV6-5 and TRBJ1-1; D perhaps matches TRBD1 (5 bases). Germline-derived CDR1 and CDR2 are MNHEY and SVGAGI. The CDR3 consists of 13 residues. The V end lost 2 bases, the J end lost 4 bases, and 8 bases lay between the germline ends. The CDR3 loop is CASSYTGGTEAFF. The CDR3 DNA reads TGTGCCAGCAGTTACACAGGCGGCACTGAAGCTTTCTTT.

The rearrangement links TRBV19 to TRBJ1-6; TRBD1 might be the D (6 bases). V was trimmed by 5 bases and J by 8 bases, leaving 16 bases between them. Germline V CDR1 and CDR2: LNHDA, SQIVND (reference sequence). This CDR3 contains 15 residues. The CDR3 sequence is CASSPRGGADSPLHF. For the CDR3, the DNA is TGTGCCAGTAGTCCCCGTGGGGGGGCTGATTCACCCCTCCACTTT.

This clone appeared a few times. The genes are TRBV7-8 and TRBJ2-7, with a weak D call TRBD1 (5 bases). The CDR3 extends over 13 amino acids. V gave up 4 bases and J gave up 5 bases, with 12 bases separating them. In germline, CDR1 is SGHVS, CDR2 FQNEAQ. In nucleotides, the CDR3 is TGTGCCAGCAGCTCTTCCCAGGGTGACGAGCAGTACTTC. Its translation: CASSSSQGDEQYF.

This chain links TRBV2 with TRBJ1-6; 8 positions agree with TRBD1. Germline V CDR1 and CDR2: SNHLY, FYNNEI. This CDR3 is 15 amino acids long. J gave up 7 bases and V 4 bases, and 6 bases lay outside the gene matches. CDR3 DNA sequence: TGTGCCAGCAGTGCAGGGGGCGCTGGGAATTCACCCCTCCACTTT. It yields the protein CASSAGGAGNSPLHF.

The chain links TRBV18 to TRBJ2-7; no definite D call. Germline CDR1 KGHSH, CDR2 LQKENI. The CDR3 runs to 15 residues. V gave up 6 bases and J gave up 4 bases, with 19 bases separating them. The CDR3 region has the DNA TGTGCCAGCTCGCCCGGGTCGCAGAGACCATACGAGCAGTACTTC. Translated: CASSPGSQRPYEQYF.

The CDR3 nucleotides are TGTGCCAGCAGCTTCGATAGAGGCCTTAATCAGCCCCAGCATTTT. As protein: CASSFDRGLNQPQHF. This chain uses TRBV5-5 with TRBJ1-5; D not certain. Germline V gene data show CDR1 as SGHKS and CDR2 as YYEKEE (reference sequence). V was clipped by 2 bases and J by 4 bases, with 13 bases between them. This CDR3 comprises 15 residues. The variable domain in full, completed from reference TRBV5-5 and TRBJ1-5, reads DAGVTQSPTHLIKTRGQQVTLRCSPISGHKSVSWYQQVLGQGPQFIFQYYEKEERGRGNFPDRFSARQFPNYSSELNVNALLLGDSALYLCASSFDRGLNQPQHFGDGTRLSIL.

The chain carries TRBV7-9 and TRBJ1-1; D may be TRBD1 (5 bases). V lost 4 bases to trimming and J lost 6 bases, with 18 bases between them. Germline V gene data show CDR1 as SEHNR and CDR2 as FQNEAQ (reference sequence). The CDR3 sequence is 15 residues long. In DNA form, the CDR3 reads TGTGCCAGCAGCTCAACCTTCGCAGGGTTCGCTGAAGCTTTCTTT. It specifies CASSSTFAGFAEAFF.

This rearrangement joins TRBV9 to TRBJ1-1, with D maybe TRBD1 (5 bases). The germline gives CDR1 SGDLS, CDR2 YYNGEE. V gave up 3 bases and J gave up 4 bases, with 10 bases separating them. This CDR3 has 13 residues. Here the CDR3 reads CASSEGYGTEAFF. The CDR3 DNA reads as TGTGCCAGCAGCGAGGGGTACGGCACTGAAGCTTTCTTT.

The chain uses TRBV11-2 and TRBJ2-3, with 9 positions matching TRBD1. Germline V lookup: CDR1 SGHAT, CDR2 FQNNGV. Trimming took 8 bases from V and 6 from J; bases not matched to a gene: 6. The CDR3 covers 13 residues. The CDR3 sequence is CASGRTGVDTQYF. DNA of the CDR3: TGTGCCAGCGGGAGGACAGGGGTGGATACGCAGTATTTT.

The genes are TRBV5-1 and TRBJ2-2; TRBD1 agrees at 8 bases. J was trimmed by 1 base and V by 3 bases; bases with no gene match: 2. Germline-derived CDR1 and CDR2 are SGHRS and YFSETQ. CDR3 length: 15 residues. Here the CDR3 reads CASSSTGENTGELFF. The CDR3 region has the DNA TGCGCCAGCAGCTCGACAGGGGAGAACACCGGGGAGCTGTTTTTT.

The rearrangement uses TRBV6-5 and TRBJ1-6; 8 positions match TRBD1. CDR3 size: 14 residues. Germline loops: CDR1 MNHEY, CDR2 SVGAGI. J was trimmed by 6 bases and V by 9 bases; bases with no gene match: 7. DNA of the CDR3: TGTGCCAGTACCCTGGACAGGGTTAATTCACCCCTCCACTTT. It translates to CASTLDRVNSPLHF.

CDR3 DNA: TGTGCCAGCCGATTCCGGGACAGGCCTAACTATGGCTACACCTTC. Translated: CASRFRDRPNYGYTF. The rearrangement joins TRBV28 to TRBJ1-2, with 8 bases that match TRBD1. The CDR3 runs 15 residues. CDR1 is MDHEN and CDR2 is SYDVKM in the germline V gene. Trimming removed 8 bases from V and 0 bases from J; junction bases left unmatched: 8.

The CDR3 spells CASSRSHTEAFF. As DNA, the CDR3 is TGTGCCAGCAGTCGGTCCCACACTGAAGCTTTCTTT. The V and J genes are TRBV27 and TRBJ1-1; D is ambiguous. The V and J ends lost 5 bases and 3 bases respectively, with 7 bases between them. Germline CDR1 and CDR2: MNHEY and SMNVEV (reference sequence). The CDR3 contains 12 residues.

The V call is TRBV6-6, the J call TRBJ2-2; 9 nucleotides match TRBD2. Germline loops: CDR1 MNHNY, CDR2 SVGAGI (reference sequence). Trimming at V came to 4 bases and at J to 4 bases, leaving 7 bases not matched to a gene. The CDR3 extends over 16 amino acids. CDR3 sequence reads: CASSFSGGASTGELFF. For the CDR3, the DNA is TGTGCCAGCAGTTTTAGCGGGGGCGCGAGCACCGGGGAGCTGTTTTTT.

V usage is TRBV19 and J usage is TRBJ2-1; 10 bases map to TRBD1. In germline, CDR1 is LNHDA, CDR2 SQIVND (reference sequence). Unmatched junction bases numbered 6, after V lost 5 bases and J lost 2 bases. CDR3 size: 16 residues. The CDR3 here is CASSLETGGPYNEQFF. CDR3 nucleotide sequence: TGTGCCAGTAGTCTCGAGACAGGGGGCCCCTACAATGAGCAGTTCTTC.

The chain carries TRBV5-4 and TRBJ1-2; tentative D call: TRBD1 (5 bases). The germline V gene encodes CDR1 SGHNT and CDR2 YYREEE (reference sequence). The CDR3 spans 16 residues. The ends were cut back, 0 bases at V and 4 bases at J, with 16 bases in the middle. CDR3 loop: CASSLAGTQEGYGYTF. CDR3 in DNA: TGTGCCAGCAGCTTGGCCGGGACCCAGGAGGGCTATGGCTACACCTTC.

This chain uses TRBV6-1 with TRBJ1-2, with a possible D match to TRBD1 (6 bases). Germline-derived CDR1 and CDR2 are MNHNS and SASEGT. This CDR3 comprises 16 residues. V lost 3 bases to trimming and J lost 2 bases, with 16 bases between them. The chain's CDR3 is CASSEMRGTENYGYTF. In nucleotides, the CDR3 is TGTGCCAGCAGTGAGATGAGGGGGACGGAGAACTATGGCTACACCTTC.

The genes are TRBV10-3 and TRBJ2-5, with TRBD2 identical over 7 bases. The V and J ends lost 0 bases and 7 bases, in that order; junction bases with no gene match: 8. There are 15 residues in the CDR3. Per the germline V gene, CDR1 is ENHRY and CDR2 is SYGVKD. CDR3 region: CAISESTAGRGTQYF. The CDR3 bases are TGTGCCATCAGTGAGTCCACGGCAGGGAGGGGGACCCAGTACTTC.

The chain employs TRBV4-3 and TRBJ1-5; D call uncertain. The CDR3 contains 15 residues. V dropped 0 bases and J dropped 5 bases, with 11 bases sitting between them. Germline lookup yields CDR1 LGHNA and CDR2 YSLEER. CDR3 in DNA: TGCGCCAGCAGCCAAGATCGAGGGAGTTATCAGCCCCAGCATTTT. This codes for CASSQDRGSYQPQHF.

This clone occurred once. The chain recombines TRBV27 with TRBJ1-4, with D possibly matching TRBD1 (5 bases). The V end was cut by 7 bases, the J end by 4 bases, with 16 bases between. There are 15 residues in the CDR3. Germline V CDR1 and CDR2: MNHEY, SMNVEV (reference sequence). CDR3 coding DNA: TGTGCCAGCACCTCTCGGACGGGACTTAATGAAAAACTGTTTTTT. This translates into CASTSRTGLNEKLFF.

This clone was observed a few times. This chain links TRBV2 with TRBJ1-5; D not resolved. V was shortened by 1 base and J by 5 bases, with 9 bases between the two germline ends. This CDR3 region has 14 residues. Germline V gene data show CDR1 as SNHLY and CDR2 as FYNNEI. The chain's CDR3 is CASSEDLNYQPQHF. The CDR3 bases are TGTGCCAGCAGTGAAGACCTAAATTATCAGCCCCAGCATTTT.

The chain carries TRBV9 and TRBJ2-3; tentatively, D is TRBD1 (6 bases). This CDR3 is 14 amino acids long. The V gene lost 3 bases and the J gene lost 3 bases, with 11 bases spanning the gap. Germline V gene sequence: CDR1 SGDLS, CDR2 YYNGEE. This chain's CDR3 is CASSEDRATDTQYF. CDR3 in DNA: TGTGCCAGCAGCGAGGACAGAGCGACAGATACGCAGTATTTT.

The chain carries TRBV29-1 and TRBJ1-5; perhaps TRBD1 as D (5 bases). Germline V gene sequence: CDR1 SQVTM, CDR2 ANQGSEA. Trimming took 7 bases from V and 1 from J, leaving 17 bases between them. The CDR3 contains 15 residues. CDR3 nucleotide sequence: TGCAGCGCCTGGGAAGGGAAGGGGAGCAATCAGCCCCAGCATTTT. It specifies CSAWEGKGSNQPQHF.

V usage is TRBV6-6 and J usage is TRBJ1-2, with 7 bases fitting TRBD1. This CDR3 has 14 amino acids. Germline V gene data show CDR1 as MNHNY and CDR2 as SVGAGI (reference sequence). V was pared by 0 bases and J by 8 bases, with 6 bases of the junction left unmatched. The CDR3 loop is CASSYSVEGAGYTF. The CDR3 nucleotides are TGTGCCAGCAGTTACTCGGTGGAGGGGGCGGGCTACACCTTC.

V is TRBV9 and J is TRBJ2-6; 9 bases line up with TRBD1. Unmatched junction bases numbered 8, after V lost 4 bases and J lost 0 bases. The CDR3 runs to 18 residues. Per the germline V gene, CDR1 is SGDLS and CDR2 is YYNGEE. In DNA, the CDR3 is TGTGCCAGCAGCCCCAGCCGGGACAGGGTCTCTGGGGCCAACGTCCTGACTTTC. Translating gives CASSPSRDRVSGANVLTF.

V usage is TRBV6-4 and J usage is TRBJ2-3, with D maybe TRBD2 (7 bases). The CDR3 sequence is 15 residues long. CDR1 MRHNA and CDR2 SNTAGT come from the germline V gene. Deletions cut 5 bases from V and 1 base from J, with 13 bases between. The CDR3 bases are TGTGCCAGCAGTCCCGGGGGGCCTCGCACAGATACGCAGTATTTT. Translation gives CASSPGGPRTDTQYF.

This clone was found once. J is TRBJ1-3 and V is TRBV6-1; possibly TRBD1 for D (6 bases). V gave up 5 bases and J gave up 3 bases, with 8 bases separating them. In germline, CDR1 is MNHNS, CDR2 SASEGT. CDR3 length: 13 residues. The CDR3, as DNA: TGTGCCAGCAGTACAGGGCTTGGAAACACCATATATTTT. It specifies CASSTGLGNTIYF.